This T cell receptor (beta chain) is drawn from a study of breast tumors, draining lymph nodes, adjacent tissues. Points from the study as a whole: Tumor T cell lymph node origin was a supported hypothesis, not proven.

This clonotype occurred many times. No antigen is known for it. The CDR3 covers 14 residues. V lost 5 bases, J lost 4 bases, and 14 bases lay in between. The V gene's germline CDR1 is SGHRS and CDR2 YFSETQ. TCRdb re-derived calls from the multiplex PCR reads in MiXCR, one entry per CDR3 protein. Among approximately 210,000 distinct CDR3 sequences listed, approximately 36% were seen once. The lymph nodes were axillary draining lymph nodes from breast cancer patients. This clonotype originated in a female donor with breast cancer. Some clones in this sample may be carry-over from other donors' samples. The rearrangement links TRBV5-1 to TRBJ2-3; D perhaps matches TRBD1 (5 bases). Material: axillary lymph node tissue. CDR3 bases: TGCGCCAGCAGATTACTAAGGGGCTCAGATACGCAGTATTTT. The encoded protein is CASRLLRGSDTQYF.